Sequencing of this TCR beta chain was carried out in a study of long-term antiretroviral therapy in people with HIV. Findings of the study overall: Gathering of blood took place between about 2003 and 2017, possibly under older ART regimens.

At survey level, the immunoSEQ assay was run in its v3.0 version. Each sample aimed for about 35,000-50,000 sequenced T-cell genomes. Some clones are missing from TCRdb's copy, which holds only in-frame ones; the method was immunoSEQ multiplex PCR. The data contain about 24,000 clones, roughly 77% of them seen just once; the ten biggest clones take up around 6.2%. In the case of this clone: Its antigen is unidentified.

Germline V gives CDR1 MNHEY, CDR2 SVGAGI. The CDR3 covers 15 residues. The ends were cut back, 0 bases at V and 0 bases at J, with 9 bases in the middle. The origin of this receptor is a young man with HIV. The input for sequencing was unsorted PBMCs, taken 4.4 years after starting antiretroviral therapy. The chain links TRBV6-5 to TRBJ2-7; D gene unclear. CDR3 nucleotide sequence: TGTGCCAGCAGTTACTCTAGCCGGAGCTCCTACGAGCAGTACTTC. This translates into CASSYSSRSSYEQYF.